Following are 24 T cell receptor beta chains from one sample sequenced in a study of regulatory T cells in long-lasting Graves disease (dated by TCRdb to the early 2020s). The time point tag for this specimen amounts to: newly diagnosed GD, antithyroid drugs for less than 3 months. RNA was extracted from PBMCs in TRIzol for both TCR sequencing and RNA sequencing. Receptor amplification or capture employed multiplex PCR. This sample was sequenced with an Illumina HiSeq 4000. CDR3 regions were amplified by Arm-PCR with iRepertoire HTBI primers to construct TCR beta libraries. The raw public data were reprocessed by TCRdb itself: fastp quality trimming at Q25, MiXCR clonotype calling, in-frame beta chains only. Every distinct CDR3 protein forms one entry, paired with its most common genes and DNA. This sample gives 380,000 or so distinct CDR3 sequences in total; around 15% of them show up just once. The top ten constitute 20% of the sample.

This same sample was also taken into another study, of T cells in Graves' hyperthyroidism and ophthalmopathy.

The sample here was peripheral blood mononuclear cells (PBMCs), taken at new diagnosis, from a patient treated with antithyroid drugs. The receptor source for this set is a woman under 30 with Graves disease. Donor details come from another sample of the same person, matched by shared clones.

This clonotype was seen repeatedly, ten times or more. The genes are TRBV5-1 and TRBJ2-1, with 7 bases fitting TRBD2. The V and J ends lost 7 bases and 2 bases, in that order; junction bases with no gene match: 3. CDR1 is SGHRS, CDR2 YFSETQ, per germline. The CDR3 sequence is 13 residues long. CDR3 coding DNA: TGCGCCAGCCGGGAGGTTACCTACAATGAGCAGTTCTTC. This translates into CASREVTYNEQFF.

This clonotype was counted at least ten times. The chain is built from TRBV20-1 and TRBJ2-7; 9 nucleotides line up with TRBD2. Germline CDR1 reads DFQATT; CDR2 reads SNEGSKA (reference sequence). This CDR3 region has 13 residues. J was trimmed by 12 bases and V by 0 bases; bases with no gene match: 9. The CDR3 loop is CSARDGGRALTYF. Written as DNA, the CDR3 is TGCAGTGCTAGAGATGGCGGGAGGGCCTTAACGTACTTC.

The rearrangement uses TRBV20-1 and TRBJ2-7, with D hard to call. The germline V and J ends were trimmed by 5 bases and 0 bases, with 11 bases remaining between them. The CDR3 length is 13 residues. CDR1 and CDR2 (germline): DFQATT, SNEGSKA (reference sequence). The CDR3 protein is CSARAAYSYEQYF. CDR3 in DNA: TGCAGTGCTCGCGCGGCGTACTCCTACGAGCAGTACTTC.

As regards this clonotype: It may be a read error: a sequence one base away is much more abundant. The chain recombines TRBV6-2 or TRBV6-3 with TRBJ2-2; maybe TRBD1 (6 bases). The V end lost 6 bases, the J end lost 6 bases, and 14 bases lay between the germline ends. This CDR3 is built from 14 residues. Germline assignment: CDR1 MNHEY and CDR2 SVGEGT. CDR3 DNA sequence: TGTGCCAGCAGGGGGGCAGGGTATCCCGGGGAGCTGTTTTTT. Its translation: CASRGAGYPGELFF.

In its sample, this clonotype was seen many times. This rearrangement joins TRBV12-3 or TRBV12-4 to TRBJ2-7; no definite D call. This CDR3 region has 12 residues. V was shortened by 6 bases and J by 5 bases, with 11 bases between the two germline ends. For the CDR3, the DNA is TGTGCCAGCAGCCGCTCGATCCACGAGCAGTACTTC. As protein: CASSRSIHEQYF.

This clonotype was found many times. The J gene is TRBJ2-1, the V gene TRBV20-1, with a weak D call TRBD2 (5 bases). The V end was cut by 5 bases, the J end by 2 bases, with 19 bases between. The V gene's germline CDR1 is DFQATT and CDR2 SNEGSKA (reference sequence). The CDR3 covers 16 residues. The CDR3 DNA reads as TGCAGTGCTCTCAGACCGGGGAGATTGACCTACAATGAGCAGTTCTTC. The encoded protein is CSALRPGRLTYNEQFF.

This clonotype was seen repeatedly, ten times or more. The chain links TRBV30 to TRBJ2-7; D remains unclear. Germline V gene sequence: CDR1 GTSNPN, CDR2 SVGIG (reference sequence). V was trimmed by 0 bases and J by 3 bases, leaving 9 bases between them. The CDR3 is made up of 13 amino acids. The CDR3 sequence: CAWSVNLNYEQYF. CDR3 nucleotide sequence: TGTGCCTGGAGTGTAAATCTCAACTACGAGCAGTACTTC. The full variable domain, its missing parts supplied by reference TRBV30 and TRBJ2-7, is SQTIHQWPATLVQPVGSPLSLECTVEGTSNPNLYWYRQAAGRGLQLLFYSVGIGQISSEVPQNLSASRPQDRQFILSSKKLLLSDSGFYLCAWSVNLNYEQYFGPGTRLTVT.

This clonotype was counted between two and nine times. The chain joins TRBV5-4 to TRBJ1-6; D gene unclear. Germline loops: CDR1 SGHNT, CDR2 YYREEE (reference sequence). V was cut by 0 bases and J by 0 bases, with 10 bases left in between. The CDR3 is made up of 17 amino acids. DNA of the CDR3: TGTGCCAGCAGCTTGGCCCGTAGAGGCTCCTATAATTCACCCCTCCACTTT. Amino acids: CASSLARRGSYNSPLHF.

The chain recombines TRBV30 with TRBJ2-3; TRBD2 agrees at 7 bases. The CDR3 loop spans 13 amino acids. CDR1 is GTSNPN and CDR2 is SVGIG in the germline V gene (reference sequence). V was pared by 2 bases and J by 3 bases, with 2 bases of the junction left unmatched. CDR3 sequence: CAWSSGGTDTQYF. In nucleotides, the CDR3 is TGTGCCTGGAGTTCGGGGGGAACAGATACGCAGTATTTT. Full variable domain (rest looked up from reference TRBV30 and TRBJ2-3): SQTIHQWPATLVQPVGSPLSLECTVEGTSNPNLYWYRQAAGRGLQLLFYSVGIGQISSEVPQNLSASRPQDRQFILSSKKLLLSDSGFYLCAWSSGGTDTQYFGPGTRLTVL.

This clonotype has a count of ten or more. The chain joins TRBV2 to TRBJ2-1; perhaps TRBD2 as D (5 bases). V lost 0 bases to trimming and J lost 3 bases, with 15 bases between them. CDR1 SNHLY and CDR2 FYNNEI come from the germline V gene. This CDR3 is 17 amino acids long. The CDR3 DNA follows: TGTGCCAGCAGTGAAGCGAAAGGGAGCACCCGCTACAATGAGCAGTTCTTC. It codes for CASSEAKGSTRYNEQFF.

About this clonotype itself: At one end, the junction sequence differs from germline, possibly due to a read error. The CDR3 DNA is TGTGCCAGCAGCTCTGAGGTGGGAGCGGGAACTATTCACAATGAGCAGTTCTTC. Protein: CASSSEVGAGTIHNEQFF. The rearrangement links TRBV5-1 to TRBJ2-1; 7 nucleotides align to TRBD2. The CDR3 extends over 18 amino acids. Germline lookup yields CDR1 SGHRS and CDR2 YFSETQ. The full variable domain, completed using reference TRBV5-1 and TRBJ2-1, is KAGVTQTPRYLIKTRGQQVTLSCSPISGHRSVSWYQQTPGQGLQFLFEYFSETQRNKGNFPGRFSGRQFSNSRSEMNVSTLELGDSALYLCASSSEVGAGTIHNEQFFGPGTRLTVL.

Points on this clonotype: Possible read error: a much larger clone is one base away. The J gene is TRBJ2-2, the V gene TRBV24-1; a weak D match, TRBD2 (6 bases). Germline assignment: CDR1 KGHDR and CDR2 SFDVKD. V dropped 4 bases and J dropped 4 bases, with 15 bases sitting between them. The CDR3 has 16 residues. The CDR3 region is CATSERRGFLTGELFF. The CDR3 DNA reads as TGTGCCACCAGTGAGAGGCGGGGCTTCCTCACCGGGGAGCTGTTTTTT.

This clonotype appeared many times. CDR3 nucleotide sequence: TGTGCCAGCTCACCAAAGACCGGGAGGAACGAGACCCAGTACTTC. This sequence encodes CASSPKTGRNETQYF. This chain links TRBV18 with TRBJ2-5; 7 bases match TRBD2. V lost 2 bases and J lost 5; bases outside the gene matches: 8. Germline V lookup: CDR1 KGHSH, CDR2 LQKENI. CDR3 length equals 15 residues.

Many counts were recorded for this clonotype. The rearrangement links TRBV19 to TRBJ1-5; D may be TRBD1 (5 bases). The CDR3 extends over 13 amino acids. CDR1 is LNHDA and CDR2 is SQIVND in the germline V gene (reference sequence). V was clipped by 9 bases and J by 3 bases, with 12 bases between them. The CDR3 DNA reads as TGTGCCAGCACAGGACCGATCAATCAGCCCCAGCATTTT. Translated, it gives CASTGPINQPQHF.

This clonotype was seen more than once but under ten times. This chain connects TRBV29-1 to TRBJ2-1; 10 bases fit TRBD2. In germline, CDR1 is SQVTM, CDR2 ANQGSEA. This CDR3 has 15 amino acids. The ends lost 2 bases at V and 5 bases at J; junction bases unmatched: 6. CDR3 nucleotide sequence: TGCAGCGTTGAACCGACTAGCGGGCTAGACAATGAGCAGTTCTTC. As protein: CSVEPTSGLDNEQFF.

This clonotype was counted between two and nine times. The chain uses TRBV28 and TRBJ1-2, with D hard to call. The CDR3 is made up of 11 amino acids. Trimming took 3 bases from V and 10 from J, leaving 9 bases between them. Germline V gene data show CDR1 as MDHEN and CDR2 as SYDVKM. In DNA, the CDR3 is TGTGCCAGCAGTTTTATGATGGACTACACCTTC. It codes for CASSFMMDYTF.

This clonotype was detected ten times or more. The CDR3 sequence: CSVNDGYTEAFF. CDR3 DNA sequence: TGCAGCGTGAATGACGGTTACACTGAAGCTTTCTTT. This chain links TRBV29-1 with TRBJ1-1; D not resolved. CDR3 length equals 12 residues. The germline gives CDR1 SQVTM, CDR2 ANQGSEA. Between the trimmed V and J ends, which lost 6 bases and 3 bases, there was a span of 11 bases.

This chain connects TRBV4-1 to TRBJ2-5; 13 bases are shared with TRBD2. This CDR3 is built from 18 residues. From germline, CDR1 is MGHRA and CDR2 YSYEKL. J was trimmed by 2 bases and V by 3 bases; bases with no gene match: 9. DNA for the CDR3: TGCGCCAGCAGCCACAACTCCGGGACTAGCGGGGTGCAAGAGACCCAGTACTTC. Encoded protein: CASSHNSGTSGVQETQYF.

This clonotype was detected many times. The chain uses TRBV5-1 and TRBJ1-1, with D possibly TRBD1 on 6 matching bases. Per germline, CDR1 SGHRS and CDR2 YFSETQ. This CDR3 region has 14 residues. The germline V and J ends were trimmed by 0 bases and 4 bases, with 10 bases remaining between them. The DNA for the CDR3 is TGCGCCAGCAGCTTGGGGACAGTCACCACTGAAGCTTTCTTT. This gives the protein CASSLGTVTTEAFF.

This clonotype is judged medium-sized. The genes are TRBV11-2 and TRBJ2-1; 7 bases fit TRBD2. The CDR3 totals 15 residues. V was pared by 5 bases and J by 4 bases, with 8 bases of the junction left unmatched. Germline-derived CDR1 and CDR2 are SGHAT and FQNNGV. The CDR3 sequence: CASSILAWMYNEQFF. CDR3 DNA sequence: TGTGCCAGCAGCATACTAGCGTGGATGTACAATGAGCAGTTCTTC. Full variable domain (rest looked up from reference TRBV11-2 and TRBJ2-1): EAGVAQSPRYKIIEKRQSVAFWCNPISGHATLYWYQQILGQGPKLLIQFQNNGVVDDSQLPKDRFSAERLKGVDSTLKIQPAKLEDSAVYLCASSILAWMYNEQFFGPGTRLTVL.

The rearrangement joins TRBV19 to TRBJ1-2; D gene ambiguous. V shed 6 bases and J shed 3 bases, with 8 bases lying between them. Germline V gene sequence: CDR1 LNHDA, CDR2 SQIVND (reference sequence). CDR3 length: 12 amino acids. The CDR3 here is CASSGLDYGYTF. Written as DNA, the CDR3 is TGTGCCAGTAGCGGGCTGGACTATGGCTACACCTTC.

This clonotype was found many times. The chain links TRBV7-3 to TRBJ2-4; 8 positions agree with TRBD2. Per the germline V gene, CDR1 is SGHTA and CDR2 is FQGTGA. The CDR3 runs to 13 residues. The trim removed 4 bases at V and 9 bases at J, leaving 5 bases unmatched. The CDR3 DNA is TGTGCCAGCAGCTCTCTCGGGGGGGGCATTCAGTACTTC. It is translated as CASSSLGGGIQYF.

This clonotype was detected only a few times. The chain has TRBV12-3 or TRBV12-4 and TRBJ1-1; possible D gene TRBD1, 6 bases. The V end lost 11 bases, the J end lost 1 base, and 14 bases lay between the germline ends. The CDR3 runs to 13 residues. CDR3 sequence reads: CASGGQKNTEAFF. The CDR3 nucleotides are TGTGCCTCGGGGGGCCAGAAGAACACTGAAGCTTTCTTT.

The chain carries TRBV12-3 or TRBV12-4 and TRBJ2-2; 10 bases match TRBD2. This CDR3 spans 17 amino acids. The V gene end was trimmed by 2 bases and the J gene end by 7 bases; junction bases not matched to a gene: 10. CDR3 DNA: TGTGCCAGCAGTTTAATAGGGCTAGCGGGAGACCTCGGGGAGCTGTTTTTT. It specifies CASSLIGLAGDLGELFF.